The entry below describes one T cell receptor (beta chain). Germline V gives CDR1 SGHAT, CDR2 FQNNGV. The V and J ends lost 5 bases and 9 bases respectively, with 14 bases between them. The CDR3 loop spans 13 amino acids. The data belong to a study of OX40 agonist ivuxolimab in advanced cancers. Assay used: immunoSEQ multiplex PCR; TCRdb lists only in-frame clones, some missing. The data hold about 50,000 clones, with almost 90% observed a single time. This receptor was obtained from an adult with an advanced solid tumor such as melanoma, head and neck, liver or kidney cancer. This specimen was CD4+ or CD8+ T cells sorted from blood, taken in a trial of the OX40 agonist ivuxolimab. V usage is TRBV11-2 and J usage is TRBJ2-1; unclear D gene. The CDR3 sequence is CASSRQTGIEQFF. The CDR3 DNA follows: TGTGCCAGCAGCCGGCAGACTGGAATTGAGCAGTTCTTC.